These T cell receptor beta chains were read from a single sample in a study of blood T cell repertoires in COVID-19. Libraries were prepared by immunoSEQ multiplex PCR; TCRdb keeps only in-frame clonotypes and omits some of them. The table shows around 61,000 clones, with more than 75% occurring only once. Specimen: peripheral blood. These receptor sequences come from a man aged 45 to 65 with active COVID-19. Each CDR3 is given with its conserved first and last residue. The D gene is left open where the match is weak. Some rows have no size entry. The others give once, few or many, or a class for an expanded clone.

cdr3_nt	cdr3_aa	d_call	cdr3_length	v_call	j_call	clone_size
TGCGCCAGCAGCTTGGGGCACCGGGACTGGGATGCAGATACGCAGTATTTT	CASSLGHRDWDADTQYF	NA	17	TRBV5-1	TRBJ2-3	few
TGTGCCAGCAGCTTAGAGACAGGGGGCGTCGGCTCTGGGGCCAACGTCCTGACTTTC	CASSLETGGVGSGANVLTF	TRBD1	19	TRBV7-3	TRBJ2-6	NA
TGTGCCAGCAGCCCTTGGACTAGCGGGCCTTACAATGAGCAGTTCTTC	CASSPWTSGPYNEQFF	TRBD2	16	TRBV28	TRBJ2-1	NA
TGTGCTAGCAGCCTCCGGACAGAGGGGACCCAGTACTTC	CASSLRTEGTQYF	NA	13	TRBV7-7	TRBJ2-5	once
TGTGCCAGCAGCTTTCGGAGCACTGAAGCTTTCTTT	CASSFRSTEAFF	NA	12	TRBV13	TRBJ1-1	NA
TGTGCCAGCAGCTTGGGACAGGGGGGGACCCAGTACTTC	CASSLGQGGTQYF	TRBD1	13	TRBV5-4	TRBJ2-5	NA
TGTGCCAGCTCACCCCCGTGGCCCGCCACAAATACGCAGTATTTT	CASSPPWPATNTQYF	NA	15	TRBV18	TRBJ2-3	NA
TGTGCCAGCAGCCAAGATCTTGGAGCGGGGGGGACCGGGGAGCTGTTTTTT	CASSQDLGAGGTGELFF	TRBD2	17	TRBV3-1/TRBV3-2	TRBJ2-2	once
TGTGCTAGTGGTTTGGCTCCGGTGAGGGGACTAGTCACATCCCGCCAAGAGACCCAGTACTTC	CASGLAPVRGLVTSRQETQYF	TRBD2	21	TRBV12-5	TRBJ2-5	NA
TGTGCCAGCAACCTCGGCCGGGGGACGGCTAGTGACTATGGCTACACCTTC	CASNLGRGTASDYGYTF	NA	17	TRBV9	TRBJ1-2	once
TGTGCCAGCAGCTTCACAGGGTATGGGGCCAACGTCCTGACTTTC	CASSFTGYGANVLTF	NA	15	TRBV7-8	TRBJ2-6	NA
TGTGCCAGCAGCGGGTCTTACAGGATAAGAGCGAACACCGGGGAGCTGTTTTTT	CASSGSYRIRANTGELFF	NA	18	TRBV7-2	TRBJ2-2	NA
TGTGCCAGCAGAACAGGGGGGACCTACGAGCAGTACTTC	CASRTGGTYEQYF	TRBD1	13	TRBV27	TRBJ2-7	NA
TGTGCCACCAGTGATTCTAGCGGGGGTTGGGGGGATACGCAGTATTTT	CATSDSSGGWGDTQYF	TRBD2	16	TRBV24-1	TRBJ2-3	NA
TGTGCCAGTAGTAGTCGGGACAGGGGAAGCTATGGCTACACCTTC	CASSSRDRGSYGYTF	TRBD1	15	TRBV19	TRBJ1-2	once
TGTGCCAGCAGTGAAATACGGACAGATACGCAGTATTTT	CASSEIRTDTQYF	NA	13	TRBV6-1	TRBJ2-3	NA
TGTGCCAGCAGCTTAGCGAGGGGGGGAGATGAAAAACTGTTTTTT	CASSLARGGDEKLFF	NA	15	TRBV7-2	TRBJ1-4	NA
TGCAGTGCTAGTACCGGGACAGCTAACTATGGCTACACCTTC	CSASTGTANYGYTF	TRBD1	14	TRBV20-1	TRBJ1-2	once
TGTGCCAGTAGTCGTCGCCGCGCTAATGAAAAACTGTTTTTT	CASSRRRANEKLFF	NA	14	TRBV19	TRBJ1-4	NA
TGTGCCAGCAGCTTGAACGTTGGACTAGAACAAGAGACCCAGTACTTC	CASSLNVGLEQETQYF	TRBD2	16	TRBV5-4	TRBJ2-5	NA
TGCGCCAGCAGGGAGACAGGGTTTGGAAACACCATATATTTT	CASRETGFGNTIYF	TRBD1	14	TRBV10-2	TRBJ1-3	NA
TGCGCCAGCAGTCAATCCCCATCGACGACAGGAGTGAAAAACCACGAGCAGTACTTC	CASSQSPSTTGVKNHEQYF	NA	19	TRBV23-1	TRBJ2-7	NA
TGTGCCACCGGGGGCAATCAGCCCCAGCATTTT	CATGGNQPQHF	NA	11	TRBV30	TRBJ1-5	NA
TGTGCCAGCAGCCTCCGACAGGACACTGAAGCTTTCTTT	CASSLRQDTEAFF	NA	13	TRBV3-1/TRBV3-2	TRBJ1-1	NA
TGTGCCAGCAGCCAAGATGTACAGGGTTGGAAGCAGTACTTC	CASSQDVQGWKQYF	NA	14	TRBV4-2	TRBJ2-7	NA
TGCGCCAGCAGCTTGGCAGGATCCCAAGAGACCCAGTACTTC	CASSLAGSQETQYF	NA	14	TRBV5-1	TRBJ2-5	NA
TGTGCCAGCAGCGAAGAAGCGGGAGGGTCGAACATTCAGTACTTC	CASSEEAGGSNIQYF	TRBD2	15	TRBV25-1	TRBJ2-4	NA
TGTGCCAGCAGCTGGATGGGACTAGCGGGAGACAATGAGCAGTTCTTC	CASSWMGLAGDNEQFF	TRBD2	16	TRBV7-2	TRBJ2-1	NA
TGTGCCAGCAGCCGGCAATCGGGTCTCTTTTCCTACAATGAGCAGTTCTTC	CASSRQSGLFSYNEQFF	NA	17	TRBV3-1/TRBV3-2	TRBJ2-1	NA
TGCGCCAGCAGCTTGACTAGCGGGAGGGCCGGGGAGCTGTTTTTT	CASSLTSGRAGELFF	TRBD2	15	TRBV5-1	TRBJ2-2	NA
TGTGCCACCAGCAGAGATGGGCCCCTCGGGATAGCTTTCTTT	CATSRDGPLGIAFF	NA	14	TRBV15	TRBJ1-1	NA
TGTGCCAGCAGCCAAGACGCGGGAGATCACAATGAGCAGTTCTTC	CASSQDAGDHNEQFF	TRBD2	15	TRBV3-1/TRBV3-2	TRBJ2-1	NA
TGTGCCAGCAGCCCCAAGTTGGGGGAGGATAACACTGAAGCTTTCTTT	CASSPKLGEDNTEAFF	NA	16	TRBV4-2	TRBJ1-1	few
TGTGCCGGAGGGCACCAGCCCCAGCATTTT	CAGGHQPQHF	NA	10	TRBV28	TRBJ1-5	NA
TGTGCCAGTGGGGGGGTAGGATTAGATACGCAGTATTTT	CASGGVGLDTQYF	TRBD2	13	TRBV11-2	TRBJ2-3	NA
TGTGCCAGCAGTTTTCAGAGCGGGAGCGACACAGATACGCAGTATTTT	CASSFQSGSDTDTQYF	TRBD2	16	TRBV28	TRBJ2-3	NA
TGTGCCAGCAGCCCCTACAGGGGGCAGCGGCAGCCCCAGCATTTT	CASSPYRGQRQPQHF	TRBD1	15	TRBV9	TRBJ1-5	NA
TGTGCCAGCAGTTGGTTGCCTTCGATGACTAGCGGGAGAAGGAATGAGCAGTTCTTC	CASSWLPSMTSGRRNEQFF	TRBD2	19	TRBV6-2/TRBV6-3	TRBJ2-1	NA
TGTGCCAGCAGCTTCGGACTAGCGGGAAACCAAGAGACCCAGTACTTC	CASSFGLAGNQETQYF	TRBD2	16	TRBV11-2	TRBJ2-5	NA
TGTGCCGCAGGAAATGAAAAACTGTTTTTT	CAAGNEKLFF	NA	10	TRBV2	TRBJ1-4	once
TGTGCCTGGAGTACAGGGGCTGGAAACACCATATATTTT	CAWSTGAGNTIYF	TRBD1	13	TRBV30	TRBJ1-3	NA
TGTGCCAGCAGCGTAGGTCAACTAGCGGGGAGCACAGATACGCAGTATTTT	CASSVGQLAGSTDTQYF	TRBD2	17	TRBV9	TRBJ2-3	once
TGTGCCAGCAGCCATTCCTCAACGGGGGACACTGAAGCTTTCTTT	CASSHSSTGDTEAFF	NA	15	TRBV3-1/TRBV3-2	TRBJ1-1	NA
TGTGCCAGCAGCCAAGAACCTAGGCCAATCACAGATACGCAGTATTTT	CASSQEPRPITDTQYF	NA	16	TRBV4-2	TRBJ2-3	NA
TGTGCCAGTAGTATCCCTATATACGACGGGGGGAGTAACACCGGGGAGCTGTTTTTT	CASSIPIYDGGSNTGELFF	TRBD2	19	TRBV19	TRBJ2-2	NA
TGTGCCAGTGGGACAGGGGGCCGTGGGCAGCCCCAGCATTTT	CASGTGGRGQPQHF	TRBD1	14	TRBV19	TRBJ1-5	NA
TGTGCCAGCAGCTTACTAGCGGGGGGGCCAGCTGAGCAGTTCTTC	CASSLLAGGPAEQFF	TRBD2	15	TRBV7-2	TRBJ2-1	NA
TGTGCCAGCAGCAGCAACCCTACTTCTAGCGGGAGGTCTGGGGCCAACGTCCTGACTTTC	CASSSNPTSSGRSGANVLTF	NA	20	TRBV21-1	TRBJ2-6	NA
TGTGCCAGTAGAGTATCTCTGGGGGGCAGGGGGCGAACTGAAGCTTTCTTT	CASRVSLGGRGRTEAFF	TRBD1	17	TRBV19	TRBJ1-1	NA
TGTGCCAGCACCGGACGAGACAGGACCCAGTACTTC	CASTGRDRTQYF	NA	12	TRBV6-5	TRBJ2-5	NA
TGTGCCAGCAGCTCCCTGACTTGGAGTTATAATTCACCCCTCCACTTT	CASSSLTWSYNSPLHF	NA	16	TRBV5-4	TRBJ1-6	NA
TGTGCCAGCAGGCGAGACCTAGCGTCTGAAGCTTTCTTT	CASRRDLASEAFF	NA	13	TRBV7-6	TRBJ1-1	NA
TGTGCCAGCAGTGAAGGCGCTGTCCTTGGCTACACCTTC	CASSEGAVLGYTF	NA	13	TRBV6-1	TRBJ1-2	NA
TGTGCCAGCAGCTTAATCACTAGCGGGAGCACCGAGCAGTACTTC	CASSLITSGSTEQYF	TRBD2	15	TRBV7-2	TRBJ2-7	NA
TGTGCCAGCGTGGGGGGACGCGGGGACGAGCAGTACTTC	CASVGGRGDEQYF	NA	13	TRBV7-9	TRBJ2-7	NA